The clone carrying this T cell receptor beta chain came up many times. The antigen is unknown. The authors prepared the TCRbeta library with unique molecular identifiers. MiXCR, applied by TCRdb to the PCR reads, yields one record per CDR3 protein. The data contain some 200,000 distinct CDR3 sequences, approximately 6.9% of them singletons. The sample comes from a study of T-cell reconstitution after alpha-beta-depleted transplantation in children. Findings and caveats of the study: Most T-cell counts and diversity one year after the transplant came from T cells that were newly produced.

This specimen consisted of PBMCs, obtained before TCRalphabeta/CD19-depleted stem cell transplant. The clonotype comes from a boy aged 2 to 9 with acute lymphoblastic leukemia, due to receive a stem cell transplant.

The DNA for the CDR3 is TGTGCCAGCAGCCAGTCCCAGGGTTCTGGGGCCAACGTCCTGACTTTC. Translated, it gives CASSQSQGSGANVLTF. V and J are TRBV7-2 and TRBJ2-6; maybe TRBD1 (5 bases). V lost 5 bases and J lost 1, with 12 bases in between. The length of the CDR3 is 16 residues. The germline V gene encodes CDR1 SGHTA and CDR2 FQGNSA.